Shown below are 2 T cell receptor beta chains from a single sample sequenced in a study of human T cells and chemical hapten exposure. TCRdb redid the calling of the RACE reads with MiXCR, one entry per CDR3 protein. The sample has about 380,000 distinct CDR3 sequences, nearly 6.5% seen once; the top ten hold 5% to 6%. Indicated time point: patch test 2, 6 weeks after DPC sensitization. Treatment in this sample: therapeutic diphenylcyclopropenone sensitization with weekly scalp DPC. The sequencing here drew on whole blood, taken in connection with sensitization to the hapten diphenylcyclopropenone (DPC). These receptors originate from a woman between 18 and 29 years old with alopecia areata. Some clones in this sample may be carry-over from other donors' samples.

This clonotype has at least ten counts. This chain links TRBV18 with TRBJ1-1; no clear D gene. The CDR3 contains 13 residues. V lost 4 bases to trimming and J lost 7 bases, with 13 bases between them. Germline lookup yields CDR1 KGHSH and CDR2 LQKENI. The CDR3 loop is CASSREGMGEAFF. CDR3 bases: TGTGCCAGCTCACGGGAAGGGATGGGTGAAGCTTTCTTT.

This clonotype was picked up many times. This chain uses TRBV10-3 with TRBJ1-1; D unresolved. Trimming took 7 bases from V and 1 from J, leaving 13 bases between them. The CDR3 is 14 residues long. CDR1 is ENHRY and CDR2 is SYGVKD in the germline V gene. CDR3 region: CAITPSGGNTEAFF. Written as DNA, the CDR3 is TGTGCCATCACCCCATCGGGCGGGAACACTGAAGCTTTCTTT.